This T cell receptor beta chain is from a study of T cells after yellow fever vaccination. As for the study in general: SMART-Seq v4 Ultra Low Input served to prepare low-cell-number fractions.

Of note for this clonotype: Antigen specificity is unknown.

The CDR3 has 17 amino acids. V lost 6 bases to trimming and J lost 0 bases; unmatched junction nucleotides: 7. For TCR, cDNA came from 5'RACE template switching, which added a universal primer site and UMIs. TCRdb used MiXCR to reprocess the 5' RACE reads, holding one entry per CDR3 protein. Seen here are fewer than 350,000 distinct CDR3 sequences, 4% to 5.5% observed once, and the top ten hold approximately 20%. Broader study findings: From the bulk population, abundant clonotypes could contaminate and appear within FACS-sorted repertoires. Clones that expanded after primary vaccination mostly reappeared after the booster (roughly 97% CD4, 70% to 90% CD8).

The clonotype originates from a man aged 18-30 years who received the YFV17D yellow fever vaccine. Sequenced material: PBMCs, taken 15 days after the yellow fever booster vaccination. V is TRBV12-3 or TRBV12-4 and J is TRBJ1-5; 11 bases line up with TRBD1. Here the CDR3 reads CASSPGTGGNSNQPQHF. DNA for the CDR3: TGTGCCAGCAGCCCCGGGACAGGGGGAAATAGCAATCAGCCCCAGCATTTT.